These 9 T cell receptor beta chains originate from one sample sequenced in a study of T cell repertoires in cytomegalovirus infection. These TCRs are of unknown antigen specificity. TCRdb reprocessed the reads with MiXCR, giving one entry per CDR3 protein. In the table there are 750,000 to 950,000 distinct CDR3 sequences, almost 30% of which are singletons. The source was cultured CD8+ T cells from PBMCs, collected from culture after CMV antigen stimulation. The receptors originated from a human donor in good health (CMV status not recorded). Some clones in this sample may be carry-over from other donors' samples.

This clonotype was seen a few times. The chain has TRBV6-5 and TRBJ1-1; maybe TRBD1 (6 bases). Germline V lookup: CDR1 MNHEY, CDR2 SVGAGI. V was clipped by 0 bases and J by 10 bases, with 12 bases between them. The CDR3 loop spans 13 amino acids. CDR3 DNA: TGTGCCAGCAGTTACTCTCAGGGGCTCGTAGCTTTCTTT. It encodes CASSYSQGLVAFF.

This clonotype was detected only a few times. The rearrangement uses TRBV2 and TRBJ2-1; D gene uncertain. Germline V gene sequence: CDR1 SNHLY, CDR2 FYNNEI. The CDR3 has 14 amino acids. The V end lost 2 bases, the J end lost 8 bases, and 13 bases lay between the germline ends. The CDR3 here is CASSERLLKDEQFF. The DNA for the CDR3 is TGTGCCAGCAGTGAAAGGCTCCTAAAAGATGAGCAGTTCTTC.

The V call is TRBV29-1, the J call TRBJ1-2; 7 nucleotides align to TRBD1. With 6 bases clipped from V and 6 bases from J, the junction kept 7 bases outside the gene matches. Germline V gene lookup returns CDR1 SQVTM and CDR2 ANQGSEA. The CDR3 runs to 12 residues. The CDR3 here is CSVETGVDGYTF. The CDR3 nucleotides read TGCAGCGTCGAAACAGGGGTTGATGGCTACACCTTC.

In its sample, this clonotype was seen many times. The rearrangement links TRBV7-8 to TRBJ2-7, with 8 bases aligning to TRBD2. V dropped 2 bases and J dropped 5; count of bases not matched to a gene: 8. The length of the CDR3 is 15 residues. Per germline, CDR1 SGHVS and CDR2 FQNEAQ. The CDR3 nucleotides read TGTGCCAGCAGCTTACGGGCGGGGGGCCTCCACGAGCAGTACTTC. Translating it yields CASSLRAGGLHEQYF.

CDR3 sequence (DNA): TGTGCCAGCAGCCACGGAGGGGGGGTCAGCAATCAGCCCCAGCATTTT. This codes for CASSHGGGVSNQPQHF. The chain carries TRBV4-2 and TRBJ1-5, with D perhaps matching TRBD1 (6 bases). The germline gives CDR1 LGHNA, CDR2 YNFKEQ. V was clipped by 3 bases and J by 1 base, with 13 bases between them. The CDR3 has 16 residues.

This clonotype has only a few counts. V usage is TRBV7-6 and J usage is TRBJ2-7; a possible D gene is TRBD1 (6 bases). The length of the CDR3 is 13 residues. Trimming removed 5 bases at V and 5 bases at J, with 13 bases between. Germline V CDR1 and CDR2: SGHVS, FNYEAQ. Here the CDR3 reads CASSNRDTHEQYF. DNA of the CDR3: TGTGCCAGCAGCAACCGGGACACACACGAGCAGTACTTC.

This clonotype was observed a handful of times. This sequence joins TRBV10-3 and TRBJ2-5, with 11 nucleotides matching TRBD2. The V gene's germline CDR1 is ENHRY and CDR2 SYGVKD. The CDR3 runs to 18 residues. The V gene end was trimmed by 3 bases and the J gene end by 1 base; junction bases not matched to a gene: 10. The CDR3 sequence is CAISDPGTSGGFQETQYF. Here the CDR3 DNA reads TGTGCCATCAGTGACCCGGGGACTAGCGGAGGGTTCCAAGAGACCCAGTACTTC.

V and J are TRBV3-1 and TRBJ1-5, with TRBD1 as a possible D gene (5 bases). The germline V gene has CDR1 LGHDT and CDR2 YNNKEL (reference sequence). This CDR3 spans 14 amino acids. The V gene lost 0 bases and the J gene lost 6 bases, with 9 bases spanning the gap. The CDR3 sequence: CASSQEGGGQPQHF. CDR3 nucleotide sequence: TGTGCCAGCAGCCAAGAGGGTGGGGGTCAGCCCCAGCATTTT.

This sequence joins TRBV4-1 and TRBJ2-3, with D possibly matching TRBD2 (7 bases). Trimming left V 1 base short and J 2 bases short, with 13 bases between. The germline CDR1 and CDR2 sequences are MGHRA and YSYEKL. The CDR3 covers 16 residues. CDR3 in DNA: TGCGCCAGCAGCCAAGTTACGGGGGGCTTCACAGATACGCAGTATTTT. Residues: CASSQVTGGFTDTQYF.